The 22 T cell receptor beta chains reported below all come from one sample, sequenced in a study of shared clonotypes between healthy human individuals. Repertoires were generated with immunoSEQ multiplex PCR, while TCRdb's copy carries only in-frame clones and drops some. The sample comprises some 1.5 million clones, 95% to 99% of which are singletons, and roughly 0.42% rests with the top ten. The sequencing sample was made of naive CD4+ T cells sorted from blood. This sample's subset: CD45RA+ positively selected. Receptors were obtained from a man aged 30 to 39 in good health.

CDR3: CAISGGTSKGGYYEQYF. The CDR3 DNA is TGTGCCATCAGTGGAGGCACCTCAAAGGGGGGCTACTACGAGCAGTACTTC. This chain joins TRBV10-3 and TRBJ2-7, with D perhaps TRBD1 or TRBD2 (6 bases each). Trimming removed 4 bases at V and 3 bases at J, with 22 bases between. CDR3 length equals 17 residues. CDR1 is ENHRY, CDR2 SYGVKD, per germline.

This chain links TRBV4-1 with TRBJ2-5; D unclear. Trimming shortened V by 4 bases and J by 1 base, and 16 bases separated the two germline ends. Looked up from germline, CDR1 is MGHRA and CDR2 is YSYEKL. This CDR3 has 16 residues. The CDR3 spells CASSRNHLKFQETQYF. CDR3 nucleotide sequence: TGCGCCAGCAGCCGCAACCACCTCAAATTCCAAGAGACCCAGTACTTC.

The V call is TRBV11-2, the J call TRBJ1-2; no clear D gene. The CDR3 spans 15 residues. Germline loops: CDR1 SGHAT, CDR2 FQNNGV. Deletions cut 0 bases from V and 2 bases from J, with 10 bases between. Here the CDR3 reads CASSLDSPANYGYTF. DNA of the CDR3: TGTGCCAGCAGCTTAGACTCCCCAGCCAACTATGGCTACACCTTC.

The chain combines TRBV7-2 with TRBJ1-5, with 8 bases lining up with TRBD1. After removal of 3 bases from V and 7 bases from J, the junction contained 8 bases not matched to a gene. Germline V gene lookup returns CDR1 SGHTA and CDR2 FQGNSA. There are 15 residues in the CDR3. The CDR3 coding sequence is TGTGCCAGCAGCTTCAAGACAGGGGAAGGGCAGCCCCAGCATTTT. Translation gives CASSFKTGEGQPQHF.

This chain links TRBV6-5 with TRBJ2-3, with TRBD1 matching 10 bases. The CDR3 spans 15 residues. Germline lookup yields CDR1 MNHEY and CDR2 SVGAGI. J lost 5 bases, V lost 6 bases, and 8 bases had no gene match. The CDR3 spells CASSSWGQGKDTQYF. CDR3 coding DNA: TGTGCCAGCAGCAGCTGGGGACAGGGGAAAGATACGCAGTATTTT.

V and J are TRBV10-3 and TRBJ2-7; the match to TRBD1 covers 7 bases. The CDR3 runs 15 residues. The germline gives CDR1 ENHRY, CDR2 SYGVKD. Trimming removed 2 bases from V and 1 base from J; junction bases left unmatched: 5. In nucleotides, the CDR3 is TGTGCCATCAGTGAGGCCTTGACAGGGTCCTACGAGCAGTACTTC. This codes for CAISEALTGSYEQYF.

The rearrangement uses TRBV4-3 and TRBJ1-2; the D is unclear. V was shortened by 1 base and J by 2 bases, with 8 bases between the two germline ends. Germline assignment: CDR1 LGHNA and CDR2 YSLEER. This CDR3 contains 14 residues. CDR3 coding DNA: TGCGCCAGCAGCCAAGGTTTACAAAACTATGGCTACACCTTC. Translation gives CASSQGLQNYGYTF.

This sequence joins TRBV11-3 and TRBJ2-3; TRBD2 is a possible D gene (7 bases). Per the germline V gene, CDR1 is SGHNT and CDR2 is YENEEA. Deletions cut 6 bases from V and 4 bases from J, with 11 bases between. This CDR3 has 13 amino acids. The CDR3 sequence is CASRGGASDTQYF. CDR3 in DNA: TGTGCCAGCAGAGGGGGGGCGTCAGATACGCAGTATTTT. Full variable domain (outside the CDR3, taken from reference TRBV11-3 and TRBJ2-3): EAGVVQSPRYKIIEKKQPVAFWCNPISGHNTLYWYLQNLGQGPELLIRYENEEAVDDSQLPKDRFSAERLKGVDSTLKIQPAELGDSAVYLCASRGGASDTQYFGPGTRLTVL.

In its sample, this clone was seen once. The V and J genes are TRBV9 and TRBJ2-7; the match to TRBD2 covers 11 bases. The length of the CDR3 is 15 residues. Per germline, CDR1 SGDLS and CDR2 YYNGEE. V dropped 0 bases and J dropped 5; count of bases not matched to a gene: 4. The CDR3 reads CASSVGTSGGHEQYF. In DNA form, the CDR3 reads TGTGCCAGCAGCGTAGGTACTAGCGGGGGCCACGAGCAGTACTTC.

CDR3 loop: CASSGGAGGYEQYF. The DNA for the CDR3 is TGTGCCAGCAGCGGGGGGGCAGGCGGTTACGAGCAGTACTTC. This chain uses TRBV7-8 with TRBJ2-7; D may be TRBD2 (7 bases). The germline V and J ends were trimmed by 5 bases and 4 bases, with 15 bases remaining between them. CDR3 length equals 14 residues. CDR1 and CDR2 from the germline V gene are SGHVS and FQNEAQ.

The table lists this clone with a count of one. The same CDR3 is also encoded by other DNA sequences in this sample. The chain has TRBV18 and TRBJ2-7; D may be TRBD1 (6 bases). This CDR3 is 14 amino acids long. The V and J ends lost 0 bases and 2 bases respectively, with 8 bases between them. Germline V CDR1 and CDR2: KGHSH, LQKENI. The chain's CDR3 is CASSPPQGAYEQYF. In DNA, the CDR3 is TGTGCCAGCTCACCACCACAGGGAGCCTACGAGCAGTACTTC.

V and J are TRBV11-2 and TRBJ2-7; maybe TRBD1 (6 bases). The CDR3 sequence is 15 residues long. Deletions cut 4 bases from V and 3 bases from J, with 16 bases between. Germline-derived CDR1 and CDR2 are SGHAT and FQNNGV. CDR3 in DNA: TGTGCCAGCAGCTCCAGGGGTAGCTATTTCTACGAGCAGTACTTC. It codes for CASSSRGSYFYEQYF.

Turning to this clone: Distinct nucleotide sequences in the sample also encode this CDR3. In DNA, the CDR3 is TGCGCCAGCAGCTTATTGGGGACTGAAGCTTTCTTT. It specifies CASSLLGTEAFF. This chain connects TRBV5-1 to TRBJ1-1; D gene unclear. CDR3 length: 12 amino acids. The germline V gene encodes CDR1 SGHRS and CDR2 YFSETQ. Trimming removed 2 bases from V and 5 bases from J, with 7 bases in between.

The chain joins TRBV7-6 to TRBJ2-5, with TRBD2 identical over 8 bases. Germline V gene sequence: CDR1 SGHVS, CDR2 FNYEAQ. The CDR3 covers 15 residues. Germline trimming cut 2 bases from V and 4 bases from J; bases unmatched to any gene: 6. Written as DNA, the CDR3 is TGTGCCAGCAGCTTACCCGGTCGGGGGGGAGAGACCCAGTACTTC. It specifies CASSLPGRGGETQYF.

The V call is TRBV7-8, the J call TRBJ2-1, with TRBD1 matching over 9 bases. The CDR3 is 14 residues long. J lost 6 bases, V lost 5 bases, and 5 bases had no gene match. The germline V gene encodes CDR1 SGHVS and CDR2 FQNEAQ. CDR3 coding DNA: TGTGCCAGCAGCCCAGGACAGGGGAGCAATGAGCAGTTCTTC. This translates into CASSPGQGSNEQFF.

CDR3 region: CASSRDYNEQFF. CDR3 DNA: TGTGCCAGCAGTCGGGACTACAATGAGCAGTTCTTC. This chain links TRBV2 with TRBJ2-1; possible D gene TRBD2, 5 bases. The CDR3 spans 12 residues. CDR1 and CDR2 from the germline V gene are SNHLY and FYNNEI. The V and J ends lost 5 bases and 3 bases respectively, with 5 bases between them. The full variable domain, rest sourced from reference TRBV2 and TRBJ2-1, is EPEVTQTPSHQVTQMGQEVILRCVPISNHLYFYWYRQILGQKVEFLVSFYNNEISEKSEIFDDQFSVERPDGSNFTLKIRSTKLEDSAMYFCASSRDYNEQFFGPGTRLTVL.

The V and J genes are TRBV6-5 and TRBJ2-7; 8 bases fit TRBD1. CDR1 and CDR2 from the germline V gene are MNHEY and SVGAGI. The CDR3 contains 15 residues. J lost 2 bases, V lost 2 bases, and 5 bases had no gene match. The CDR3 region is CASSYLPDRAYEQYF. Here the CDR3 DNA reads TGTGCCAGCAGTTACCTTCCGGACAGGGCCTACGAGCAGTACTTC.

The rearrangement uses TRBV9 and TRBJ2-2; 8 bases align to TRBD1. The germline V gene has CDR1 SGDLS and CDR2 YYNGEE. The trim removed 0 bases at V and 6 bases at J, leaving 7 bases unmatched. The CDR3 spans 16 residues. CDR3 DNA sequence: TGTGCCAGCAGCGTAGGAGGCAGGGGGCTTTCCGGGGAGCTGTTTTTT. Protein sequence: CASSVGGRGLSGELFF.

The CDR3 loop reads CASSLFLGGSSYEQYF. Here the CDR3 DNA reads TGTGCCAGCAGTTTATTCTTGGGGGGAAGCTCCTACGAGCAGTACTTC. The chain couples TRBV27 to TRBJ2-7; tentatively, D is TRBD2 (6 bases). Germline-derived CDR1 and CDR2 are MNHEY and SMNVEV (reference sequence). V was trimmed by 1 base and J by 0 bases, leaving 13 bases between them. The CDR3 extends over 16 amino acids.

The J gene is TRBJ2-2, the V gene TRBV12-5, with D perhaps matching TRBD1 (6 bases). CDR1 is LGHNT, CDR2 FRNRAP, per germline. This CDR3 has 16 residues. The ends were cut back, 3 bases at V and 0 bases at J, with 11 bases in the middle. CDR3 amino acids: CASGFRGSSNTGELFF. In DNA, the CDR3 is TGTGCTAGTGGTTTTAGGGGGAGTTCGAACACCGGGGAGCTGTTTTTT.

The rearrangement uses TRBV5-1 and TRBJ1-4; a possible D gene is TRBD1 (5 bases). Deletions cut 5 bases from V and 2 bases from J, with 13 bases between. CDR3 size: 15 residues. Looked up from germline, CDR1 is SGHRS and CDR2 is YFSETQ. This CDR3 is CASSNTGTTNEKLFF. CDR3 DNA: TGCGCCAGCAGTAATACCGGGACCACTAATGAAAAACTGTTTTTT.

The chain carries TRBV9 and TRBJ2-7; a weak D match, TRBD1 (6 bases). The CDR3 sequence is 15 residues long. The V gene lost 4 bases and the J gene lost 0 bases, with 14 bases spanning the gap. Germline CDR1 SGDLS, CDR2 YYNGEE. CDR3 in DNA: TGTGCCAGCAGCTCAGGGGCCAGGTACTCCTACGAGCAGTACTTC. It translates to CASSSGARYSYEQYF.